Shown below are 18 T cell receptor beta chains from a single sample sequenced in a study of cytomegalovirus exposure and HLA in healthy donors. The PCR contained 60 Vbeta and 13 Jbeta primers. Only in-frame clones appear in the TCRdb table, and some are missing; sequencing was by immunoSEQ multiplex PCR. Among 100,000 to 150,000 clones listed, over 65% were seen once. Specimen: PBMCs. These receptors all come from a man in his fifties in good health and CMV-seronegative.

V gene TRBV4-1 combines with J gene TRBJ2-2, with D perhaps matching TRBD2 (6 bases). In germline, CDR1 is MGHRA, CDR2 YSYEKL. Trimming pared 3 bases from V and 5 bases from J, leaving 16 bases between. The CDR3 runs to 16 residues. The CDR3 here is CASSQVHGGSTGELFF. The CDR3 DNA reads as TGCGCCAGCAGCCAGGTTCACGGGGGATCGACCGGGGAGCTGTTTTTT.

The sample holds one count of this clone. The chain couples TRBV7-9 to TRBJ2-7; 10 bases align to TRBD1. Germline-derived CDR1 and CDR2 are SEHNR and FQNEAQ (reference sequence). The junction had 8 bases not matched to a gene; V was cut back by 5 bases and J by 4 bases. The CDR3 runs 15 residues. The CDR3 here is CASSPMGDRGYEQYV. CDR3 bases: TGTGCCAGCAGCCCGATGGGGGACAGGGGATACGAGCAGTACGTC.

The J gene is TRBJ1-5, the V gene TRBV7-2, with D possibly being TRBD1 (6 bases). CDR1 and CDR2 (germline): SGHTA, FQGNSA. The CDR3 has 16 amino acids. V lost 5 bases and J 2 bases, leaving 16 bases between the germline ends. This chain's CDR3 is CASSLRGGDRNQPQHF. The CDR3 DNA is TGTGCCAGCAGCCTGAGGGGGGGGGATCGCAATCAGCCCCAGCATTTT.

This clone has only one observation. V gene TRBV6-5 combines with J gene TRBJ1-6, with D perhaps matching TRBD1 (5 bases). The CDR3 sequence is 13 residues long. Trimming took 8 bases from V and 6 from J, leaving 11 bases between them. The germline V gene encodes CDR1 MNHEY and CDR2 SVGAGI. Here the CDR3 DNA reads TGTGCCAGCTCAGGGAGGGTTAATTCACCCCTCCACTTT. This codes for CASSGRVNSPLHF.

The chain combines TRBV5-1 with TRBJ2-2; 7 nucleotides line up with TRBD1. Germline CDR1 and CDR2: SGHRS and YFSETQ. This CDR3 contains 15 residues. The trim removed 3 bases at V and 4 bases at J, leaving 6 bases unmatched. CDR3 DNA sequence: TGCGCCAGCAGCTACCTACAGGGGACCACCGGGGAGCTGTTTTTT. This gives the protein CASSYLQGTTGELFF.

The chain couples TRBV5-4 to TRBJ1-2; 7 nucleotides line up with TRBD1. Looked up from germline, CDR1 is SGHNT and CDR2 is YYREEE (reference sequence). CDR3 size: 15 residues. The junction had 11 bases not matched to a gene; V was cut back by 4 bases and J by 5 bases. CDR3 DNA: TGTGCCAGCAGCGGAGACTCCGGGACAGATTATGGCTACACCTTC. Amino acid sequence: CASSGDSGTDYGYTF.

The chain couples TRBV6-5 to TRBJ2-7, with D maybe TRBD2 (6 bases). The CDR3 is 13 residues long. The germline V and J ends were trimmed by 4 bases and 3 bases, with 10 bases remaining between them. The germline V gene has CDR1 MNHEY and CDR2 SVGAGI. The CDR3 region has the DNA TGTGCCAGCAGTTCGGAGGGTATCTACGAGCAGTACTTC. It codes for CASSSEGIYEQYF.

This clone was observed a few times. The V gene is TRBV4-3, the J gene TRBJ2-3; 9 bases align to TRBD2. This CDR3 has 17 amino acids. With V trimmed by 4 bases and J by 0 bases, 8 bases remained unmatched. Germline-derived CDR1 and CDR2 are LGHNA and YSLEER. CDR3 sequence: CASSRSGGLSSTDTQYF. The CDR3 bases are TGCGCCAGCAGCCGTAGCGGGGGCCTATCTAGCACAGATACGCAGTATTTT.

The count of this clone is one. This chain links TRBV15 with TRBJ1-1; TRBD1 agrees at 8 bases. The CDR3 is made up of 14 amino acids. Germline-derived CDR1 and CDR2 are LNHNV and YYDKDF (reference sequence). With 4 bases clipped from V and 8 bases from J, the junction kept 9 bases outside the gene matches. The CDR3 region is CATSIRQGLQEAFF. DNA for the CDR3: TGTGCCACCAGCATCCGACAGGGGCTGCAGGAAGCTTTCTTT.

The gene calls are TRBV7-9 and TRBJ2-3; no clear D. The germline V gene has CDR1 SEHNR and CDR2 FQNEAQ (reference sequence). Trimming shortened V by 4 bases and J by 0 bases, and 5 bases separated the two germline ends. The CDR3 totals 13 residues. CDR3: CASSSLSTDTQYF. Written as DNA, the CDR3 is TGTGCCAGCAGCTCCCTTAGCACAGATACGCAGTATTTT.

CDR3 sequence (DNA): TGTGCCAGCAGCTTGGAGACAGAGACCCAGTACTTC. It translates to CASSLETETQYF. The rearrangement joins TRBV13 to TRBJ2-5; D call uncertain. Trimming took 3 bases from V and 4 from J, leaving 6 bases between them. Germline CDR1 reads PRHDT; CDR2 reads FYEKMQ (reference sequence). The CDR3 is made up of 12 amino acids.

The rearrangement links TRBV4-3 to TRBJ1-1; D might be TRBD1 (6 bases). V dropped 4 bases and J dropped 4 bases, with 22 bases sitting between them. The CDR3 length is 17 residues. Germline lookup yields CDR1 LGHNA and CDR2 YSLEER. DNA for the CDR3: TGCGCCAGCAGCCTACAGGGCCCACGACGCTGGGGCACTGAAGCTTTCTTT. Protein product: CASSLQGPRRWGTEAFF.

V gene TRBV7-8 combines with J gene TRBJ1-1; possible D gene TRBD1, 6 bases. There are 13 residues in the CDR3. V was cut by 4 bases and J by 4 bases, with 10 bases left in between. Per germline, CDR1 SGHVS and CDR2 FQNEAQ. The CDR3 loop reads CASSYRVSTEAFF. The CDR3, as DNA: TGTGCCAGCAGCTACAGGGTGAGCACTGAAGCTTTCTTT. Supplemented by reference TRBV7-8 and TRBJ1-1, the full variable domain reads GAGVSQSPRYKVAKRGQDVALRCDPISGHVSLFWYQQALGQGPEFLTYFQNEAQLDKSGLPSDRFFAERPEGSVSTLKIQRTQQEDSAVYLCASSYRVSTEAFFGQGTRLTVV.

The chain links TRBV9 to TRBJ1-2; 7 bases align to TRBD1. The V gene end was trimmed by 0 bases and the J gene end by 5 bases; junction bases not matched to a gene: 7. This CDR3 contains 15 residues. The germline gives CDR1 SGDLS, CDR2 YYNGEE. Written as DNA, the CDR3 is TGTGCCAGCAGCGTAGAGGCAGGGGGATCGTATGGCTACACCTTC. Residues: CASSVEAGGSYGYTF.

The chain carries TRBV2 and TRBJ2-5; TRBD1 matches 9 bases. CDR3 size: 13 residues. Unmatched junction bases numbered 8, after V lost 4 bases and J lost 11 bases. The germline CDR1 and CDR2 sequences are SNHLY and FYNNEI. CDR3 DNA: TGTGCCAGCAGTGTCGTGACAGGGGGGGAGCAGTACTTC. Its protein product is CASSVVTGGEQYF.

The gene calls are TRBV6-5 and TRBJ2-7; D not resolved. V dropped 6 bases and J dropped 2 bases, with 14 bases sitting between them. This CDR3 is built from 14 residues. CDR1 is MNHEY, CDR2 SVGAGI, per germline. CDR3 protein: CASSPKWAPYEQYF. The CDR3 DNA reads TGTGCCAGCAGCCCAAAATGGGCTCCCTACGAGCAGTACTTC.

This clone has just a few counts. This chain connects TRBV6-1 to TRBJ2-4; 7 bases align to TRBD2. The CDR3 covers 14 residues. CDR1 and CDR2 (germline): MNHNS, SASEGT. Losses at the gene ends were 2 bases for V and 7 bases for J; bases not matched to a gene: 5. The CDR3 sequence: CASSEYVGGNIQYF. CDR3 sequence (DNA): TGTGCCAGCAGTGAATATGTGGGGGGGAACATTCAGTACTTC.

The chain joins TRBV4-3 to TRBJ2-7; D is unclear. This CDR3 is 12 amino acids long. Germline-derived CDR1 and CDR2 are LGHNA and YSLEER. Between the trimmed V and J ends, which lost 5 bases and 3 bases, there was a span of 8 bases. The CDR3 DNA reads TGCGCCAGCAGCAAAACGGGCTACGAGCAGTACTTC. It translates to CASSKTGYEQYF.